This T cell receptor (beta chain) originates from a study of blood T cell repertoires in COVID-19. This CDR3 is 16 amino acids long. CDR1 is SGHAT and CDR2 is FQNNGV in the germline V gene. V gave up 3 bases and J gave up 0 bases; unmatched junction bases: 4. Here immunoSEQ multiplex PCR was the method, and the copy in TCRdb shows in-frame clones only, minus some. The table records about 180,000 clones, more than 75% of them present only once. Sequencing was carried out using peripheral blood. The source of this sequence is a man aged 40-49 years with active or convalescent COVID-19. J is TRBJ1-3 and V is TRBV11-2, with 8 bases lining up with TRBD1. DNA for the CDR3: TGTGCCAGCAGCTTGGGGACAGGCCTCTCTGGAAACACCATATATTTT. As protein: CASSLGTGLSGNTIYF.